A selection of T cell receptor beta chains follows, all from one sample in a study of OX40 agonist ivuxolimab in advanced cancers. Only in-frame clones appear in the TCRdb table, and some are missing; sequencing was by immunoSEQ multiplex PCR. The data show about 42,000 clones, around 87% seen once. The sample consisted of CD4+ or CD8+ T cells sorted from blood, taken in a trial of the OX40 agonist ivuxolimab. The origin of the receptors is an adult with an advanced solid tumor such as melanoma, head and neck, liver or kidney cancer. The CDR3 runs from the conserved cysteine through the conserved F or W. A D gene is named only where the DNA matches it firmly. Clone size, where shown, is once, few, many, or a class for clones that have expanded.

TRBV6-6	once	TRBJ1-2	TRBD1	CASRLQGADGYTF	TGTGCCAGCAGATTACAGGGGGCTGATGGCTACACCTTC
TRBV7-2	NA	TRBJ2-2	NA	CASSQAGINTGELFF	TGTGCCAGCAGCCAGGCCGGGATAAACACCGGGGAGCTGTTTTTT
TRBV2	NA	TRBJ2-3	TRBD1	CASRDRGRSTDTQYF	TGTGCCAGCAGGGACAGGGGGCGCAGCACAGATACGCAGTATTTT
TRBV28	NA	TRBJ1-1	NA	CASTEWPKRAEEAFF	TGTGCCAGCACCGAGTGGCCTAAGAGGGCTGAAGAAGCTTTCTTT
TRBV7-2	NA	TRBJ1-1	TRBD1	CASSSDRGPGTEAFF	TGTGCCAGCAGCTCGGACAGGGGGCCGGGGACTGAAGCTTTCTTT
TRBV25-1	NA	TRBJ1-4	TRBD1	CASSEYRGQDNEKLFF	TGTGCCAGCAGTGAATATAGAGGACAGGATAATGAAAAACTGTTTTTT
TRBV4-2	NA	TRBJ2-3	TRBD2	CASRSGRAGADTQYF	TGTGCCAGCAGGAGCGGGAGGGCCGGCGCAGATACGCAGTATTTT
TRBV2	NA	TRBJ1-1	TRBD1	CASSARQGMNTEAFF	TGTGCCAGCAGTGCCCGACAGGGAATGAACACTGAAGCTTTCTTT
TRBV2	few	TRBJ2-1	TRBD1	CASSQGTGGDNEQFF	TGTGCCAGCAGCCAAGGGACAGGGGGCGACAATGAGCAGTTCTTC
TRBV7-9	NA	TRBJ2-3	NA	CASSLGGASTDTQYF	TGTGCCAGCAGCTTAGGGGGGGCCAGCACAGATACGCAGTATTTT
TRBV7-2	NA	TRBJ2-5	TRBD2	CASSLGGGSETQYF	TGTGCCAGCAGCTTAGGGGGCGGGAGCGAGACCCAGTACTTC
TRBV19	NA	TRBJ1-3	NA	CASRRNAGSGNTIYF	TGTGCCAGTAGACGAAATGCAGGATCAGGAAACACCATATATTTT
TRBV20-1	NA	TRBJ2-1	TRBD2	CSAPSGRKGFF	TGCAGTGCCCCTAGCGGGAGAAAGGGGTTCTTC
TRBV6-6	NA	TRBJ2-7	NA	CASRGGTAYEQYF	TGTGCCAGCAGGGGGGGGACAGCCTACGAGCAGTACTTC
TRBV27	NA	TRBJ2-2	TRBD1	CASSSGQLNTGELFF	TGTGCCAGCTCTTCGGGACAGTTGAACACCGGGGAGCTGTTTTTT
TRBV11-2	NA	TRBJ1-5	TRBD1	CASSLEGQGHQPQHF	TGTGCCAGCAGCTTAGAGGGACAGGGGCATCAGCCCCAGCATTTT
TRBV28	NA	TRBJ1-1	TRBD1	CASSGRGVGNTEAFF	TGTGCCAGCAGTGGCAGGGGGGTGGGGAACACTGAAGCTTTCTTT
TRBV30	NA	TRBJ2-1	TRBD1	CAWSVRTGDEQFF	TGTGCCTGGAGTGTACGGACAGGCGATGAGCAGTTCTTC
TRBV7-6	NA	TRBJ2-3	NA	CASSLVGLSTDTQYF	TGTGCCAGCAGCTTAGTTGGACTTAGCACAGATACGCAGTATTTT
TRBV18	NA	TRBJ1-1	NA	CASSPPSENTEAFF	TGTGCCAGCTCACCACCCTCAGAGAACACTGAAGCTTTCTTT
TRBV6-5	NA	TRBJ1-6	NA	CASSYEGYNSPLHF	TGTGCCAGCAGTTACGAGGGTTATAATTCACCCCTCCACTTT
TRBV2	NA	TRBJ1-5	NA	CASSEALPGWQPQHF	TGTGCCAGCAGTGAAGCGCTTCCGGGTTGGCAGCCCCAGCATTTT
TRBV6-5	NA	TRBJ2-6	NA	CASSFLGGSGANVLTF	TGTGCCAGCAGTTTCCTAGGGGGTTCTGGGGCCAACGTCCTGACTTTC
TRBV25-1	NA	TRBJ2-6	TRBD1	CASRGDRGESGANVLTF	TGTGCCAGCAGGGGTGACAGGGGGGAATCTGGGGCCAACGTCCTGACTTTC
TRBV7-9	NA	TRBJ1-1	TRBD1	CASSRSGQLNTEAFF	TGTGCCAGCAGCCGTTCGGGACAGCTGAACACTGAAGCTTTCTTT
TRBV30	NA	TRBJ2-3	TRBD2	CAWSLAGSTDTQYF	TGTGCCTGGAGTCTAGCGGGAAGCACAGATACGCAGTATTTT
TRBV7-9	NA	TRBJ2-7	TRBD1	CASSPGTGVGYEQYF	TGTGCCAGCAGCCCGGGTACAGGGGTGGGGTACGAGCAGTACTTC
TRBV6-5	NA	TRBJ2-3	NA	CASSSRGAGDTQYF	TGTGCCAGCAGCTCGAGGGGGGCCGGAGATACGCAGTATTTT
TRBV5-1	NA	TRBJ1-1	NA	CASSLDGRGLNTEAFF	TGCGCCAGCAGCTTGGACGGACGGGGATTGAACACTGAAGCTTTCTTT
TRBV15	NA	TRBJ2-7	NA	CATSRDRAGKEQYF	TGTGCCACCAGCAGAGATCGGGCAGGCAAAGAGCAGTACTTC
TRBV19	NA	TRBJ2-1	TRBD2	CASSSRGGGGPRGNEQFF	TGTGCCAGTAGTTCCCGCGGGGGCGGGGGGCCAAGGGGCAATGAGCAGTTCTTC
TRBV2	NA	TRBJ1-5	NA	CASSDEGNQPQHF	TGTGCCAGCAGTGACGAGGGTAATCAGCCCCAGCATTTT